This entry describes one T cell receptor (beta chain). Its antigen is still unknown. The data were taken from a study of cytomegalovirus exposure and HLA in healthy donors. The study's findings and limits: Later, an analysis found that TCR clusters from the first cohort tended to co-occur in the 90 to 150 validation repertoires.

The CDR3 covers 14 residues. V lost 5 bases, J lost 4 bases, and 14 bases lay in between. CDR1 and CDR2 from the germline V gene are GTSNPN and SVGIG (reference sequence). This table comes from immunoSEQ multiplex PCR, and its TCRdb copy is limited to in-frame clones, with some not included. The sample has around 170,000 clones, 85% seen once. Source material: PBMCs. The rearrangement links TRBV30 to TRBJ1-4; a weak D match, TRBD1 (6 bases). The sequence was obtained from a man between 18 and 35 years old in good health and CMV-seropositive. CDR3 region: CAWSRQGLNEKLFF. CDR3 nucleotides: TGTGCCTGGTCTCGGCAGGGGCTTAATGAAAAACTGTTTTTT. Together with reference TRBV30 and TRBJ1-4, the CDR3 gives the full variable domain: SQTIHQWPATLVQPVGSPLSLECTVEGTSNPNLYWYRQAAGRGLQLLFYSVGIGQISSEVPQNLSASRPQDRQFILSSKKLLLSDSGFYLCAWSRQGLNEKLFFGSGTQLSVL.